What follows are 15 T cell receptor beta chains derived from one specimen sequenced in a study of CD8+CD57+ T cells in acquired aplastic anemia. Profiling of TCR beta VDJ combinations and CDR3 sequences used genomic DNA as template. TCRdb independently ran MiXCR on the reads; one entry per CDR3 protein. This sample has more than 250,000 distinct CDR3 sequences, with around 60% found just once. Material: sorted CD4+, CD8+, or CD8+CD57+ T cells (not recorded which) from PBMCs. The receptors stem from a human donor with severe aplastic anemia or a healthy control (not recorded which).

The chain carries TRBV20-1 and TRBJ2-7; possibly TRBD1 or TRBD2 for D (5 bases each). Trimming stripped 5 bases from V and 4 bases from J, with 12 bases between. Germline V gives CDR1 DFQATT, CDR2 SNEGSKA (reference sequence). CDR3 length equals 12 residues. The CDR3 reads CSAHRGGYEQYF. The CDR3 nucleotides read TGCAGTGCTCATAGGGGCGGGTACGAGCAGTACTTC.

V is TRBV5-1 and J is TRBJ2-2; D ambiguous. Germline V gene data show CDR1 as SGHRS and CDR2 as YFSETQ. Trimming took off 3 bases at V and 6 bases at J, with 6 bases between the two ends. The CDR3 extends over 12 amino acids. CDR3 sequence reads: CASSYGAGELFF. The DNA for the CDR3 is TGCGCCAGCAGCTACGGTGCCGGGGAGCTGTTTTTT.

The rearrangement links TRBV7-9 to TRBJ1-5; D is perhaps TRBD1 (5 bases). CDR3 length equals 13 residues. Trimming removed 3 bases from V and 6 bases from J, with 9 bases in between. The germline gives CDR1 SEHNR, CDR2 FQNEAQ (reference sequence). CDR3 region: CASSFGATQPQHF. DNA for the CDR3: TGTGCCAGCAGCTTCGGGGCCACTCAGCCCCAGCATTTT.

This clonotype has at least ten counts. The chain recombines TRBV4-3 with TRBJ2-3; 8 nucleotides line up with TRBD2. Germline CDR1 reads LGHNA; CDR2 reads YSLEER. V lost 0 bases to trimming and J lost 4 bases; unmatched junction nucleotides: 6. CDR3 length: 16 residues. The CDR3, as DNA: TGCGCCAGCAGCCAAGATATGACGGGGGGGCCAGATACGCAGTATTTT. Translation gives CASSQDMTGGPDTQYF.

This chain uses TRBV12-3 or TRBV12-4 with TRBJ2-7, with a weak D call TRBD1 (5 bases). Trimming pared 6 bases from V and 0 bases from J, leaving 12 bases between. The CDR3 extends over 14 amino acids. The CDR3 DNA is TGTGCCAGCAGCGGACACTCCTCCTCCTACGAGCAGTACTTC. Translating gives CASSGHSSSYEQYF.

This clonotype was recorded many times. The chain carries TRBV7-9 and TRBJ1-6; 7 bases are a match to TRBD1. Losses at the gene ends were 2 bases for V and 9 bases for J; bases not matched to a gene: 7. The CDR3 is made up of 15 amino acids. Germline CDR1 SEHNR, CDR2 FQNEAQ (reference sequence). CDR3 protein: CASSLPGQSGSPLHF. In DNA form, the CDR3 reads TGTGCCAGCAGCTTACCGGGACAGAGCGGTTCACCCCTCCACTTT.

This clonotype has a count of ten or more. The chain recombines TRBV28 with TRBJ2-7, with D maybe TRBD1 (6 bases). Trimming removed 8 bases from V and 2 bases from J, with 10 bases in between. CDR1 is MDHEN and CDR2 is SYDVKM in the germline V gene. The CDR3 length is 12 residues. The DNA of the CDR3 is TGTGCCAGCCAGGGGTCCCCCTACGAGCAGTACTTC. Residues: CASQGSPYEQYF. The full variable domain, completed using reference TRBV28 and TRBJ2-7, is DVKVTQSSRYLVKRTGEKVFLECVQDMDHENMFWYRQDPGLGLRLIYFSYDVKMKEKGDIPEGYSVSREKKERFSLILESASTNQTSMYLCASQGSPYEQYFGPGTRLTVT.

The rearrangement links TRBV20-1 to TRBJ2-2; 7 bases are a match to TRBD1. The ends lost 6 bases at V and 2 bases at J; junction bases unmatched: 3. CDR3 size: 13 residues. Germline CDR1 is DFQATT and CDR2 is SNEGSKA (reference sequence). The chain's CDR3 is CSARQGNTGELFF. DNA of the CDR3: TGCAGTGCGAGACAGGGAAACACCGGGGAGCTGTTTTTT.

The rearrangement joins TRBV7-3 to TRBJ2-3, with TRBD2 identical over 9 bases. Germline trimming cut 3 bases from V and 2 bases from J; bases unmatched to any gene: 12. Looked up from germline, CDR1 is SGHTA and CDR2 is FQGTGA. This CDR3 region has 18 residues. Written as DNA, the CDR3 is TGTGCCAGCAGCTTTAGCGCTAGCGGGGCCCGCAACACAGATACGCAGTATTTT. Its protein is CASSFSASGARNTDTQYF.

J is TRBJ1-2 and V is TRBV7-3, with D possibly TRBD1 on 6 matching bases. V lost 6 bases and J lost 5, with 10 bases in between. The CDR3 totals 12 residues. Germline V gene lookup returns CDR1 SGHTA and CDR2 FQGTGA. CDR3 in DNA: TGTGCCAGCAGACTTACAGGGTATGGCTACACCTTC. Translating gives CASRLTGYGYTF.

This clonotype has only one observation. The V call is TRBV7-2, the J call TRBJ1-1; D ambiguous. The germline gives CDR1 SGHTA, CDR2 FQGNSA. This CDR3 is built from 15 residues. The ends were cut back, 1 base at V and 3 bases at J, with 12 bases in the middle. Here the CDR3 reads CASSLEEGGYTEAFF. In DNA form, the CDR3 reads TGTGCCAGCAGCTTAGAAGAGGGAGGCTACACTGAAGCTTTCTTT.

The chain uses TRBV6-2 or TRBV6-3 and TRBJ1-1; D is perhaps TRBD1 (6 bases). Looked up from germline, CDR1 is MNHEY and CDR2 is SVGEGT. Trimming removed 2 bases at V and 2 bases at J, with 18 bases between. This CDR3 is 17 amino acids long. The CDR3 sequence is CASSYVRGLGGNTEAFF. The CDR3, as DNA: TGTGCCAGCAGTTACGTTCGGGGTTTAGGGGGTAACACTGAAGCTTTCTTT.

This clonotype was picked up many times. V gene TRBV7-2 combines with J gene TRBJ2-5, with D possibly being TRBD1 (7 bases). Germline loops: CDR1 SGHTA, CDR2 FQGNSA. V was clipped by 7 bases and J by 4 bases, with 16 bases between them. The CDR3 runs to 14 residues. CDR3 residues: CASTPGGQRETQYF. The CDR3 region has the DNA TGTGCCAGCACCCCCGGGGGACAGAGAGAGACCCAGTACTTC.

This clonotype was seen a handful of times. The gene calls are TRBV30 and TRBJ1-3; no definite D call. CDR1 and CDR2 from the germline V gene are GTSNPN and SVGIG (reference sequence). CDR3 length equals 11 residues. Deletions cut 0 bases from V and 4 bases from J, with 1 base between. CDR3 nucleotides: TGTGCCTGGAGTGTGGGAAACACCATATATTTT. Encoded protein: CAWSVGNTIYF.

V and J are TRBV7-2 and TRBJ2-7; 7 bases line up with TRBD2. V lost 3 bases, J lost 1 base, and 3 bases stayed unmatched. CDR1 is SGHTA, CDR2 FQGNSA, per germline. The CDR3 is made up of 14 amino acids. CDR3 nucleotide sequence: TGTGCCAGCAGCTTTTGGGGGGGGTCCTACGAGCAGTACTTC. Its protein product is CASSFWGGSYEQYF.